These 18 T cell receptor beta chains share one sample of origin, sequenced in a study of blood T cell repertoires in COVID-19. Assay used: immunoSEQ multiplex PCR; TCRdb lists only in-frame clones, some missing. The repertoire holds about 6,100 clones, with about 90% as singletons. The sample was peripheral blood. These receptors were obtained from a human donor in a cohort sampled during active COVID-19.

CDR3 residues: CASSPGTSGRAWDTQYF. DNA for the CDR3: TGTGCCAGCAGCCCGGGGACTAGCGGGAGGGCCTGGGATACGCAGTATTTT. The J gene is TRBJ2-3, the V gene TRBV7-3; TRBD2 agrees at 16 bases. The CDR3 totals 17 residues. Germline assignment: CDR1 SGHTA and CDR2 FQGTGA. Trimming at V came to 5 bases and at J to 6 bases, leaving 8 bases not matched to a gene.

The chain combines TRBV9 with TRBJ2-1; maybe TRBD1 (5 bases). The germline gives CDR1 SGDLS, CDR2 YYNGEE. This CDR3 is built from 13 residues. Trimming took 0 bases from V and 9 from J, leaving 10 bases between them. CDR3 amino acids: CASSVDGQGEQFF. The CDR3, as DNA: TGTGCCAGCAGCGTAGATGGGCAGGGTGAGCAGTTCTTC.

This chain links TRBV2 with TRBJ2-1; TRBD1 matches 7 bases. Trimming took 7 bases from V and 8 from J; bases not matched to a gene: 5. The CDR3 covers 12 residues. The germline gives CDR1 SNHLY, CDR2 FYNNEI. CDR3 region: CASNKQGDEQFF. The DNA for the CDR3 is TGTGCCAGCAATAAGCAGGGGGATGAGCAGTTCTTC.

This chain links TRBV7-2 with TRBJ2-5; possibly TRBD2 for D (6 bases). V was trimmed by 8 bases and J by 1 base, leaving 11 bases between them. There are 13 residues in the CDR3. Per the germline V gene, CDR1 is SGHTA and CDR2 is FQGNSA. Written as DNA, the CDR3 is TGTGCCAGCGAGTCGGGGGTCCAAGAGACCCAGTACTTC. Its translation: CASESGVQETQYF.

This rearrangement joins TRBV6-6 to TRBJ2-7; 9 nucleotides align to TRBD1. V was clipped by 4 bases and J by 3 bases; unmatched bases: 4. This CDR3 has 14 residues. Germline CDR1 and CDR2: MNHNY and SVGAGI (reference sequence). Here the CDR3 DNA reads TGTGCCAGCAGTTCCGGGACAGGGAACTACGAGCAGTACTTC. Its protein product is CASSSGTGNYEQYF.

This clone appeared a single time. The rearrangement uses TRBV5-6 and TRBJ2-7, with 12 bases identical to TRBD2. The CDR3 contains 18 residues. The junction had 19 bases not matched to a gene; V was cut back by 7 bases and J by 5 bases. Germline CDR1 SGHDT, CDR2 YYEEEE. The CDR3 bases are TGTGCCAGCCCGAAACGGACTAGCGGGACCCTCGATCCCCACGAGCAGTACTTC. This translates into CASPKRTSGTLDPHEQYF.

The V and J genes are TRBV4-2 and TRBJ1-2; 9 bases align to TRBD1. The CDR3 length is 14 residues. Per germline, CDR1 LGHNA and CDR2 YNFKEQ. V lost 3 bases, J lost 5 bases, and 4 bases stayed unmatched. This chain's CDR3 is CASSQDRGPYGYTF. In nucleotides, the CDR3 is TGTGCCAGCAGCCAGGACAGGGGACCGTATGGCTACACCTTC.

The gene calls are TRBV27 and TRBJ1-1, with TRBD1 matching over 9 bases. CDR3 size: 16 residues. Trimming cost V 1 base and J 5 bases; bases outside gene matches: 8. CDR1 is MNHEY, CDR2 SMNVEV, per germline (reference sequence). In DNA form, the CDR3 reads TGTGCCAGCAGTTTATTGACAGGGGGTGTACATACTGAAGCTTTCTTT. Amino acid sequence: CASSLLTGGVHTEAFF.

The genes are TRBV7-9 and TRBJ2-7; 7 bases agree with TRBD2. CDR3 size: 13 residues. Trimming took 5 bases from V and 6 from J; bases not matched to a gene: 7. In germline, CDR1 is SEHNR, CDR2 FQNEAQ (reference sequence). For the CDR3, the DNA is TGTGCCAGCAGCCACCGGACTAGTCGCGAGCAGTACTTC. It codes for CASSHRTSREQYF.

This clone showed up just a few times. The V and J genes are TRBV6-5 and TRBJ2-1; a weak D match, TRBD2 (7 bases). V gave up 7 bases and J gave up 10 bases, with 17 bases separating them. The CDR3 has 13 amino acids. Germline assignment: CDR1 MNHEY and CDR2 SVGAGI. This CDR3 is CASTQLARGEQFF. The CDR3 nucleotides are TGTGCCAGCACCCAACTAGCGAGGGGGGAGCAGTTCTTC.

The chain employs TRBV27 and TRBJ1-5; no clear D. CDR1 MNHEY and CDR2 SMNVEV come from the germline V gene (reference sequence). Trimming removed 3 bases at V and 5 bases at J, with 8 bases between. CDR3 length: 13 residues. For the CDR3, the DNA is TGTGCCAGCAGTTTCCGGGGTTATCAGCCCCAGCATTTT. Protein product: CASSFRGYQPQHF.

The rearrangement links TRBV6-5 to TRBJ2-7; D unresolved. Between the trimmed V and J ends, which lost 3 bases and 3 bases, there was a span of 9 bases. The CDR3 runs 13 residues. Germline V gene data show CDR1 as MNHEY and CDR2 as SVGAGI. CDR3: CASSYVQFYEQYF. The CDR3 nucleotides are TGTGCCAGCAGTTATGTGCAGTTCTACGAGCAGTACTTC.

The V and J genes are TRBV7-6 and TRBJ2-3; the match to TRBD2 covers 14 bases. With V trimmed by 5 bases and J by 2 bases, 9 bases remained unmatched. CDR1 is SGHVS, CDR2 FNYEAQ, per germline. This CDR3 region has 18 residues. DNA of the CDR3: TGTGCCAGCAGCACCGGACTAGCGGGAGGCCCCCCCACAGATACGCAGTATTTT. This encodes CASSTGLAGGPPTDTQYF. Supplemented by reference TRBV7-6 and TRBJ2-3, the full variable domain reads GAGVSQSPRYKVTKRGQDVALRCDPISGHVSLYWYRQALGQGPEFLTYFNYEAQQDKSGLPNDRFSAERPEGSISTLTIQRTEQRDSAMYRCASSTGLAGGPPTDTQYFGPGTRLTVL.

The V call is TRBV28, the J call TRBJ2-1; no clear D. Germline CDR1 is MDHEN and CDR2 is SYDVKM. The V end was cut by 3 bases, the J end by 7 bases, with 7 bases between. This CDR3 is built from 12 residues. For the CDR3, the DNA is TGTGCCAGCAGTTTCTCCGTTAATGAGCAGTTCTTC. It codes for CASSFSVNEQFF.

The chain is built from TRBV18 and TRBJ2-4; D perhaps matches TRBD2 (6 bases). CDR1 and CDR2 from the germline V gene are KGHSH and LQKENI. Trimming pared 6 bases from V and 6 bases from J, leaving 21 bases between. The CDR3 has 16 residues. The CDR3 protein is CASSPSANRELNIQYF. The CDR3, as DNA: TGTGCCAGCTCCCCTTCTGCTAATCGGGAGTTAAACATTCAGTACTTC.

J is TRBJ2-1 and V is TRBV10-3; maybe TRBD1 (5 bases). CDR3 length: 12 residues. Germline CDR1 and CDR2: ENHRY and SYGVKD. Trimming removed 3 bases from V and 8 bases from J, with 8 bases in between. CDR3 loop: CAISDRVDEQFF. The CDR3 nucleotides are TGTGCCATCAGTGACAGGGTTGATGAGCAGTTCTTC.

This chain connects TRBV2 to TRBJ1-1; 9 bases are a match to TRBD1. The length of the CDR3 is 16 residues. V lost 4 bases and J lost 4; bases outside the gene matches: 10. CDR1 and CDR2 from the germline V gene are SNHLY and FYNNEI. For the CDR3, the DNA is TGTGCCAGCAGTGGGGACAGGGAGTCGGTGACCACTGAAGCTTTCTTT. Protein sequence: CASSGDRESVTTEAFF.

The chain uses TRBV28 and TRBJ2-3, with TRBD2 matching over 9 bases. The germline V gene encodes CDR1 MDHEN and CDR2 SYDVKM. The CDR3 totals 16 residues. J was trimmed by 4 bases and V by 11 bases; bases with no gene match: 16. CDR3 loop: CACQGSLAGFADTQYF. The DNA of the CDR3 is TGTGCCTGCCAGGGTAGTCTAGCGGGATTCGCAGATACGCAGTATTTT.